What follows are 30 T cell receptor beta chains derived from one specimen sequenced in a study of blood T cell repertoires in COVID-19. Some clones are missing from TCRdb's copy, which holds only in-frame ones; the method was immunoSEQ multiplex PCR. The sample includes 98,000 or so clones, 75% to 90% of them seen just once. Material: peripheral blood. The source of these receptors is a man between 45 and 60 years old with acute or convalescent COVID-19.

The CDR3 DNA sequence: TGTGCCAGCAGTCTTAGCGGGCCCTCCTACGAGCAGTACTTC. Protein product: CASSLSGPSYEQYF. The V call is TRBV5-4, the J call TRBJ2-7, with 7 bases identical to TRBD2. This CDR3 spans 14 amino acids. The V gene's germline CDR1 is SGHNT and CDR2 YYREEE (reference sequence). Losses at the gene ends were 5 bases for V and 0 bases for J; bases not matched to a gene: 5.

The chain combines TRBV27 with TRBJ2-3; 8 nucleotides match TRBD1. Trimming cost V 4 bases and J 4 bases; bases outside gene matches: 7. The CDR3 is made up of 15 amino acids. The germline gives CDR1 MNHEY, CDR2 SMNVEV (reference sequence). CDR3 bases: TGTGCCAGCAGTTCGCAGGGGGCGCGGGCAGATACGCAGTATTTT. This sequence encodes CASSSQGARADTQYF.

V gene TRBV21-1 combines with J gene TRBJ2-1; TRBD1, as called in the table, went unchecked against the DNA. TRBV21-1 is given as a pseudogene. The CDR3 is 15 amino acids. CDR3 DNA sequence: TGTGCCAGCAGTACCGGGACAGAGTCCTACAATGAGCAGTTCTTC. Residues: CASSTGTESYNEQFF.

The V and J genes are TRBV27 and TRBJ2-5, with 7 bases aligning to TRBD1. The J segment lost 2 bases and the V segment lost 7 bases, leaving 10 bases of the junction unmatched. This CDR3 comprises 15 residues. The germline gives CDR1 MNHEY, CDR2 SMNVEV (reference sequence). Here the CDR3 DNA reads TGTGCCAGCAACCGGTTATCAGGGGGACAAGAGACCCAGTACTTC. Translating it yields CASNRLSGGQETQYF.

V is TRBV3-1 (or the pseudogene TRBV3-2) and J is TRBJ1-4; 10 positions match TRBD1. CDR1 LGHDT and CDR2 YNNKEL come from the germline V gene (reference sequence). The trim removed 6 bases at V and 7 bases at J, leaving 11 bases unmatched. The CDR3 contains 16 residues. CDR3 coding DNA: TGTGCCAGCAGTGGGGGACAGGGGCGATTGAGTGAAAAACTGTTTTTT. As protein: CASSGGQGRLSEKLFF.

This chain links TRBV13 with TRBJ2-5, with 7 nucleotides matching TRBD1. J gave up 2 bases and V 3 bases, and 0 bases lay outside the gene matches. The CDR3 has 13 amino acids. Germline V gene lookup returns CDR1 PRHDT and CDR2 FYEKMQ (reference sequence). CDR3 bases: TGTGCCAGCAGCTTGGGACAGCAAGAGACCCAGTACTTC. It encodes CASSLGQQETQYF.

This rearrangement joins TRBV7-9 to TRBJ1-1, with D maybe TRBD1 (5 bases). Germline loops: CDR1 SEHNR, CDR2 FQNEAQ (reference sequence). Trimming removed 5 bases from V and 5 bases from J, with 18 bases in between. This CDR3 region has 15 residues. The CDR3 reads CASSGGVDPGTEAFF. CDR3 coding DNA: TGTGCCAGCAGCGGGGGGGTCGACCCCGGGACTGAAGCTTTCTTT.

J is TRBJ2-1 and V is TRBV25-1, with a weak D call TRBD1 (5 bases). The V end lost 1 base, the J end lost 0 bases, and 16 bases lay between the germline ends. Germline V gene data show CDR1 as MGHDK and CDR2 as SYGVNS. This CDR3 region has 18 residues. This CDR3 reads CASSEWGVHTHSYNEQFF. The CDR3 DNA follows: TGTGCCAGCAGTGAATGGGGCGTTCACACTCACTCCTACAATGAGCAGTTCTTC.

The J gene is TRBJ2-5, the V gene TRBV5-1; tentatively, D is TRBD2 (6 bases). V shed 2 bases and J shed 5 bases, with 16 bases lying between them. Germline V lookup: CDR1 SGHRS, CDR2 YFSETQ. CDR3 length: 15 amino acids. CDR3 in amino acids: CASSFRDSPVETQYF. The CDR3 bases are TGCGCCAGCAGCTTCAGGGACTCCCCCGTGGAGACCCAGTACTTC.

The chain recombines TRBV18 with TRBJ2-2, with a possible D match to TRBD1 (5 bases). The CDR3 covers 15 residues. CDR1 KGHSH and CDR2 LQKENI come from the germline V gene. V lost 2 bases and J lost 6, with 13 bases in between. For the CDR3, the DNA is TGTGCCAGCTCACCAGGATTGGGGCGGCCCGGGGAGCTGTTTTTT. Translating gives CASSPGLGRPGELFF.

The rearrangement links TRBV25-1 to TRBJ1-4; 7 nucleotides align to TRBD1. The V and J ends lost 3 bases and 3 bases, in that order; junction bases with no gene match: 4. Germline V CDR1 and CDR2: MGHDK, SYGVNS. The CDR3 has 15 amino acids. The DNA for the CDR3 is TGTGCCAGCAGTGACACAGGACAGGCTAATGAAAAACTGTTTTTT. Translated, it gives CASSDTGQANEKLFF.

The V gene is TRBV5-5, the J gene TRBJ2-7; the D gene is possibly TRBD2 (5 bases). V was pared by 0 bases and J by 0 bases, with 10 bases between. Germline lookup yields CDR1 SGHKS and CDR2 YYEKEE (reference sequence). The CDR3 length is 15 residues. CDR3 loop: CASSLAGVSSYEQYF. The CDR3 DNA sequence: TGTGCCAGCAGCTTGGCCGGGGTCAGCTCCTACGAGCAGTACTTC.

The gene calls are TRBV28 and TRBJ1-4; the match to TRBD1 covers 11 bases. CDR3 length equals 16 residues. Germline V lookup: CDR1 MDHEN, CDR2 SYDVKM. The V gene end was trimmed by 6 bases and the J gene end by 3 bases; junction bases not matched to a gene: 6. The chain's CDR3 is CASSLDRGPANEKLFF. As DNA, the CDR3 is TGTGCCAGCAGCCTGGACAGGGGGCCTGCTAATGAAAAACTGTTTTTT. Based on the CDR3 plus reference TRBV28 and TRBJ1-4, the full variable domain is DVKVTQSSRYLVKRTGEKVFLECVQDMDHENMFWYRQDPGLGLRLIYFSYDVKMKEKGDIPEGYSVSREKKERFSLILESASTNQTSMYLCASSLDRGPANEKLFFGSGTQLSVL.

V is TRBV7-8 and J is TRBJ2-7, with 8 bases that match TRBD1. The germline CDR1 and CDR2 sequences are SGHVS and FQNEAQ. The CDR3 runs 12 residues. V trimming: 6 bases; J trimming: 6 bases; junction bases outside the gene matches: 4. The CDR3 region is CASRGRGLEQYF. The CDR3 nucleotides are TGTGCCAGCAGGGGCAGGGGGCTCGAGCAGTACTTC.

The chain couples TRBV6-5 to TRBJ2-7; 7 bases line up with TRBD2. Germline CDR1 is MNHEY and CDR2 is SVGAGI. With 6 bases clipped from V and 0 bases from J, the junction kept 5 bases outside the gene matches. CDR3 length: 14 residues. The DNA for the CDR3 is TGTGCCAGCAGAACGGGACTAAGCTCCTACGAGCAGTACTTC. Amino acid sequence: CASRTGLSSYEQYF.

The V and J genes are TRBV18 and TRBJ2-7; 9 bases line up with TRBD1. This CDR3 is built from 14 residues. Trimming took 8 bases from V and 5 from J; bases not matched to a gene: 10. CDR1 KGHSH and CDR2 LQKENI come from the germline V gene. The DNA of the CDR3 is TGTGCCAGCCAAGGTAACAGGGGGCGAAACGAGCAGTACTTC. Residues: CASQGNRGRNEQYF.

The CDR3 sequence: CASSLDRGRRGTEAFF. In DNA form, the CDR3 reads TGTGCCAGCAGCTTGGACAGGGGGCGCCGGGGCACTGAAGCTTTCTTT. The genes are TRBV7-9 and TRBJ1-1; 11 bases are shared with TRBD1. Germline CDR1 reads SEHNR; CDR2 reads FQNEAQ (reference sequence). CDR3 size: 16 residues. V shed 3 bases, J shed 4 bases, and the junction held 7 bases outside the gene matches.

This chain uses TRBV28 with TRBJ2-7; 8 positions agree with TRBD2. There are 15 residues in the CDR3. Germline V gene data show CDR1 as MDHEN and CDR2 as SYDVKM. With V trimmed by 2 bases and J by 5 bases, 8 bases remained unmatched. CDR3 bases: TGTGCCAGCAGTTTAGGAGCGGGAGATTGGAACGAGCAGTACTTC. As protein: CASSLGAGDWNEQYF.

The J gene is TRBJ2-1, the V gene TRBV5-4, with 7 bases aligning to TRBD1. Germline CDR1 and CDR2: SGHNT and YYREEE (reference sequence). V trimming: 2 bases; J trimming: 0 bases; junction bases outside the gene matches: 2. This CDR3 is built from 15 residues. The CDR3 reads CASSFGDSSYNEQFF. For the CDR3, the DNA is TGTGCCAGCAGCTTCGGGGACAGCTCCTACAATGAGCAGTTCTTC.

CDR3 sequence reads: CASSFEREVYEQYF. The CDR3 DNA sequence: TGTGCCAGCAGCTTTGAGCGGGAGGTCTACGAGCAGTACTTC. The V and J genes are TRBV7-9 and TRBJ2-7; the match to TRBD2 covers 9 bases. Trimming at V came to 3 bases and at J to 3 bases, leaving 3 bases not matched to a gene. The CDR3 contains 14 residues. CDR1 and CDR2 from the germline V gene are SEHNR and FQNEAQ (reference sequence).

The chain couples TRBV29-1 to TRBJ2-1; 9 bases map to TRBD2. CDR3 length: 15 residues. The ends lost 7 bases at V and 7 bases at J; junction bases unmatched: 14. Per the germline V gene, CDR1 is SQVTM and CDR2 is ANQGSEA. CDR3 coding DNA: TGCAGCGGCCGGCTCGGGCTAGCGGGACTGAATGAGCAGTTCTTC. Translating gives CSGRLGLAGLNEQFF.

The CDR3 protein is CASSAGQGLEQFF. The CDR3 DNA sequence: TGTGCCAGTAGTGCAGGACAGGGGTTGGAGCAGTTCTTC. This chain uses TRBV19 with TRBJ2-1; 9 bases line up with TRBD1. V shed 5 bases and J 10 bases; nucleotides not matched to a gene: 6. The CDR3 spans 13 residues. Germline V gene data show CDR1 as LNHDA and CDR2 as SQIVND (reference sequence).

V usage is TRBV6-5 and J usage is TRBJ2-5; 7 bases match TRBD2. The V and J ends lost 5 bases and 6 bases, in that order; junction bases with no gene match: 12. The CDR3 is made up of 15 amino acids. From germline, CDR1 is MNHEY and CDR2 SVGAGI. The CDR3 protein is CASSPPGGGVKTQYF. The CDR3 DNA sequence: TGTGCCAGCAGTCCACCGGGGGGAGGGGTGAAGACCCAGTACTTC.

This clone was seen only once. The chain links TRBV6-5 to TRBJ2-1; D is perhaps TRBD2 (6 bases). CDR1 and CDR2 from the germline V gene are MNHEY and SVGAGI. This CDR3 has 16 residues. V was clipped by 0 bases and J by 3 bases, with 12 bases between them. CDR3 sequence (DNA): TGTGCCAGCAGTTACTCGAGCGGGCTAAACTACAATGAGCAGTTCTTC. This codes for CASSYSSGLNYNEQFF.

Remarks on this clone: Different DNA sequences within this sample yield the same CDR3. J is TRBJ1-2 and V is TRBV5-1; 11 bases agree with TRBD1. CDR3 length: 15 amino acids. Germline V gene sequence: CDR1 SGHRS, CDR2 YFSETQ. J gave up 4 bases and V 4 bases, and 6 bases lay outside the gene matches. CDR3 protein: CASSPGTGGGYGYTF. CDR3 DNA: TGCGCCAGCAGCCCAGGGACAGGGGGAGGCTATGGCTACACCTTC.

The chain recombines TRBV13 with TRBJ2-7; 9 nucleotides match TRBD2. With V trimmed by 5 bases and J by 2 bases, 10 bases remained unmatched. This CDR3 has 16 residues. Germline CDR1 reads PRHDT; CDR2 reads FYEKMQ (reference sequence). The CDR3 DNA reads TGTGCCAGCAGCCAATCGGGACTAGCAGCGGCCTACGAGCAGTACTTC. Translation: CASSQSGLAAAYEQYF.

The chain links TRBV6-1 to TRBJ2-4, with D possibly TRBD2 on 6 matching bases. Germline loops: CDR1 MNHNS, CDR2 SASEGT. The CDR3 has 14 amino acids. V lost 0 bases and J lost 7, with 10 bases in between. The chain's CDR3 is CASSEARGWNIQYF. Here the CDR3 DNA reads TGTGCCAGCAGTGAAGCGCGGGGTTGGAACATTCAGTACTTC.

The chain links TRBV9 to TRBJ1-3; maybe TRBD1 (6 bases). Germline V lookup: CDR1 SGDLS, CDR2 YYNGEE. V was trimmed by 3 bases and J by 0 bases, leaving 16 bases between them. This CDR3 is built from 17 residues. CDR3 in DNA: TGTGCCAGCAGCGCAACGGGAACAGGGTTCTCTGGAAACACCATATATTTT. Residues: CASSATGTGFSGNTIYF.

V usage is TRBV28 and J usage is TRBJ1-6; no clear D. Germline V CDR1 and CDR2: MDHEN, SYDVKM. The CDR3 has 15 residues. Trimming shortened V by 6 bases and J by 6 bases, and 15 bases separated the two germline ends. In nucleotides, the CDR3 is TGTGCCAGCAGCCGAGGGCGGACCCTTAATTCACCCCTCCACTTT. It is translated as CASSRGRTLNSPLHF.

The rearrangement joins TRBV3-1 (or the pseudogene TRBV3-2) to TRBJ1-2; TRBD1 matches 8 bases. The CDR3 loop spans 14 amino acids. The V gene's germline CDR1 is LGHDT and CDR2 YNNKEL (reference sequence). V lost 1 base to trimming and J lost 8 bases; unmatched junction nucleotides: 6. The CDR3 coding sequence is TGTGCCAGCAGCCAAGGACAGGGGAAAGGCGGCTACACCTTC. It codes for CASSQGQGKGGYTF.